This T cell receptor (beta chain) is drawn from a study of cytomegalovirus exposure and HLA in healthy donors (dated by TCRdb to about 2017). Looking at the study overall: An earlier analysis of several hundred of the donors reported 276 Gb of sequence data and some 110 million unique TCR beta sequences obtained from some 170 million T cells. Donor age, sex, ethnicity and CMV serostatus were collected together with the repertoire data. In an earlier analysis of 500 to 650 of the donors, high-throughput TCR beta sequencing was used to judge whether each TCR beta V gene segment behaved as functional or pseudogenic. Typing coverage differed by locus: A, B, C, DRB1 and DQB1 were typed in about 629-630 donors, DQA1 in roughly 500, DPA1 in nearly 610, and DPB1 in 400 to 480. Along with the approximately 700-subject first cohort, a separate validation cohort of over a hundred different subjects was used. HLA typing covered class I and class II loci at four-digit resolution. In a later genetic analysis, genome-wide SNP genotypes for about three fifths of the roughly 670 donors were used, and that subset was treated as a discovery cohort. Approximately 310 gigabases of sequencing data and some 85 million unique TCR sequences were included in an early release covering roughly 600 HLA-typed donors. High-throughput TCR immunosequencing, statistical association of individual TCRs with disease status, and machine learning were combined to predict cytomegalovirus infection status. The study profiled the T cell repertoires of hundreds of subjects by immunosequencing and related them to cytomegalovirus serostatus. The aim of the study was to test whether cataloging public T cell receptors could identify signatures of past pathogen exposure. A later analysis re-analyzed previously published TCR beta repertoires from roughly 630 donors and added high-resolution HLA genotyping to study TCR occurrence patterns. Among almost 400 genotyped donors of the cohort, an average of around 240,000 unique TCR beta nucleotide sequences were sequenced per donor, around 20% of them non-productive. All discovery cohort repertoires had been generated using a single sequencing platform. A handful of DR-DQ haplotypes were treated as single units for association and clustering because of strong linkage in the cohort. Of the 350 to 450 genotyped donors, 80% to 90% were placed in the genetic ancestry cluster associated with self-reported Caucasian donors. Rather than using new phenotypic data, the later analysis identified candidate immune exposures from TCR beta sequences and from how often those sequences occurred across donors. Overall results and qualifications from the work: In both the original and validation cohorts, the classifier was reported to diagnose cytomegalovirus status with high specificity and sensitivity. Because counts were too low, more than 15 rarely observed V segments, including chromosome 9 orphons, were left out of the earlier analysis of several hundred of the donors. A further reported finding was that TCR beta sequences accurately predicted the HLA-A and HLA-B alleles for most subjects in the first cohort. Compared with the approximately 700-donor mean, donors in an Asian-associated ancestry cluster had fewer N-insertions in productive TCRs, according to a later genetic analysis. The 87-base-pair reads could not distinguish some IMGT-functional V segments, including TRBV6-2 and TRBV6-3, so those segments were excluded. Compared with equally common non-associated chains, HLA-associated TCR beta chains in a later analysis were more clonally expanded and had lower generation probabilities. For the cohort, immune exposure information was limited to CMV serostatus. In a later analysis, the rate of TCR association differed among HLA loci, with DRB1 alleles having the most associated TCRs and HLA-C alleles having the fewest. A total of around 150 TCR beta chains were listed by the study as associated with cytomegalovirus. In an earlier analysis of roughly 500 of the donors, most TCR beta V segments appeared in productive rearrangements about 87% or about 30% of the time, broadly matching IMGT annotations. At a false discovery rate of 0.05, a later analysis linked about 16,000 TCR beta sequences to specific HLA alleles. In vitro tests confirmed that a few of the cytomegalovirus-associated TCR beta chains recognize cytomegalovirus antigens. Roughly uniform sequencing depth across donors was assumed in presence/absence analyses, although this assumption may not hold. Several of the top co-occurrence clusters appeared to be linked to parvovirus B19, influenza, CMV and Epstein-Barr virus, according to a later analysis. It was suggested by the authors that the approach could potentially be generalized to other disease states and immunological phenotypes. In a later genetic analysis, a missense DCLRE1C variant was associated with V-gene and J-gene trimming of TCR beta chains, and the association was replicated in an independent cohort. A later analysis found that most CMV-associated TCR beta chains appeared HLA-restricted, with HLA associations seemingly driven largely by CMV exposure. A cluster of highly shared sequence variants was judged likely to be a technical artifact of the sequencing pipeline. Linkage disequilibrium might explain the correlated functional status among segregating V segments, but an unknown experimental factor could not be excluded. Most TCR sequences were seen in very few donors, while some public TCRs were found in many individuals. Because HLA typing was missing for some donors at each locus, association tests included only the typed subset. Only TCR beta chains were sequenced in this cohort, and the absence of alpha or paired-chain data limited detectable features. When HLA alleles, especially DR and DQ, strongly co-occurred, TCR associations were difficult to assign to individual alleles.

The receptor library was made with the immunoSEQ multiplex PCR assay. For the multiplex PCR, a mixture combining 60 forward primers for TCR Vbeta segments and 13 reverse primers for TCR Jbeta segments was used. The CDR3 region of rearranged TCR beta genes was amplified from genomic DNA with a multiplex PCR assay. The Illumina HiSeq System was used to sequence the amplified TCR beta libraries as 87-base-pair reads. The paper's processing steps were these. In a later analysis, about 80 million unique TCR beta chains were counted across the 500 to 850 repertoires, and approximately 9.9 million of these chains were shared by at least two donors. A nearest-neighbor algorithm error-corrected the raw reads and collapsed the reads into unique sequences, merging closely related sequences to remove PCR and sequencing errors. V, D and J gene segments were assigned by aligning CDR3 sequences to IMGT reference sequences. Each retained sequence needed at least a six-nucleotide match to both a V gene segment and a J gene segment. Rearrangements were classified as productive when the CDR3 lacked stop codons and remained in frame with V and J, and all other rearrangements were classified as non-productive. CDR3 was defined according to IMGT convention as the region running from the second conserved V-encoded cysteine to the conserved J-encoded phenylalanine. In an earlier analysis of more than 550 of the donors, sequences lacking an unambiguous match to a single V gene segment were excluded. In an earlier analysis of several hundred of the donors, V segments were called functional above 56.7% productive rearrangements and were called segregating when the between-donor standard deviation exceeded 5%. A statistical classification framework was developed to diagnose cytomegalovirus status using the catalog of TCR beta chain sequences. In a later analysis, TCR nucleotide sequences were compared against IMGT/GENE-DB human TR gene sequences so that V and J genes could be assigned. A later analysis assigned CDR3 sequences and most-parsimonious VDJ recombination scenarios with the TCRdist pipeline. In a later analysis, each TCR beta chain was defined by its CDR3 amino acid sequence together with its V-gene family, and reads without a unique V-gene family were excluded. A later analysis removed several hundred highly shared, low-generation-probability nucleotide sequences to deal with suspected cross-contamination and a sequencing artifact. For each public chain, a later analysis derived a clonal expansion index from normalized ranks of inferred template counts within each repertoire. In a later analysis, generation probabilities were computed with a VDJ recombination model fitted to out-of-frame rearrangements, and the resulting probabilities were checked against IGoR. In a later analysis, TCR-TCR, TCR-HLA and TCR-CMV co-occurrence was scored with hypergeometric tests, and a repertoire-size bias correction was applied to TCR pairs. False discovery rates were estimated in a later analysis by permuting HLA or CMV assignments 20 times. In a later analysis, co-occurring TCRs were grouped using DBSCAN, and TCRdist sequence similarity was added for clustering within HLA-allele-positive subsets. Repertoires with fewer than 30,000 or more than 120,000 public chains were left out of co-occurrence clustering, as were five repertoires with anomalous nucleotide sharing. Entries here come from immuneACCESS through TCRdb and include only in-frame sequences with V and J called. Some clones fail to appear in such tables; in the studies checked, an unresolved V gene covers under half of the shortfall, and the cause of the remainder is unknown. The DNA gave D and trimming, while V, J and clone size come from that table. The sample table contains roughly 120,000 clones; only one count was recorded for roughly 74% of them. The leading ten clones occupy 4% to 4.5% of the sample.

V lost 0 bases and J lost 9 bases; the stretch between them is 9 bases long. CDR1 LNHDA and CDR2 SQIVND are derived from the germline V gene (reference sequence). Taken from cysteine to phenylalanine, the CDR3 has 13 residues. Only CDR3 DNA remains: 39 bases, in frame from the first base. The cohort comprised 710 or so healthy bone marrow donors. All cohort members were sampled while nominally healthy, although unrecorded immune exposures were likely present. The donor tested CMV seropositive and was one of the 289 seropositive cohort members. A peripheral blood sample was provided by each donor, and peripheral blood mononuclear cells were used for TCR beta sequencing. The Qiagen DNeasy Blood Extraction Kit was used to extract genomic DNA from the blood cell samples. A few counts support this clone. It lacks a known antigen. The record has no base qualities; no much larger clone is one base away.

This chain is built from TRBV19 and TRBJ1-5; the D gene assignment is ambiguous. The source of this sequence is a woman between 45 and 65 years old in good health and CMV-seropositive. The material sequenced was PBMCs. The CDR3 in this case is CASSIDLYAPQHF. The nucleotide sequence is given as TGTGCCAGTAGTATAGATCTATATGCGCCCCAGCATTTT.